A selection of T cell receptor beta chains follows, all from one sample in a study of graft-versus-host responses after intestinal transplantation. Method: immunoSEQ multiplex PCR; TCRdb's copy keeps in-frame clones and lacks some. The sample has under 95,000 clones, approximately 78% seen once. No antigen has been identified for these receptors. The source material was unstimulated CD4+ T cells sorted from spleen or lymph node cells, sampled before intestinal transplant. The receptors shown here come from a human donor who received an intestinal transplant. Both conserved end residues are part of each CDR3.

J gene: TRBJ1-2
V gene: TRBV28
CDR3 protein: CASRLTGGAGYGYTF

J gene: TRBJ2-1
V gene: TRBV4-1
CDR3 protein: CASSQSGTSGGYNEQFF

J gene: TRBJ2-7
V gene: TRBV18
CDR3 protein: CASSPRTSGRALEQYF

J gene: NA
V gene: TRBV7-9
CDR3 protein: CASSHVSTPYEQYF

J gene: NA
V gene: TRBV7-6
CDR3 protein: CASSLAGTTNEQYF

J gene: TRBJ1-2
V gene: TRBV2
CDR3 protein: CATVADSYGYTF

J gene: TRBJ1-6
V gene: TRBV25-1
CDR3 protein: CASTSTGRNSPLHF

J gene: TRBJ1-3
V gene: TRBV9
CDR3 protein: CASSVGGPSSGNTIYF

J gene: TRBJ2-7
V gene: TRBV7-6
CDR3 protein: CASSLDRGVTYEQYF

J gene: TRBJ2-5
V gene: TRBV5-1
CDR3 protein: CASSPGLAYQETQYF

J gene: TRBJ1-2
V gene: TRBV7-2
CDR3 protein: CASSQHRALDGYTF

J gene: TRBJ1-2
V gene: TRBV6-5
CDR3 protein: CASSYAANYGYTF

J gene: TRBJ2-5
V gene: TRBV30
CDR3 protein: CAWTSGGAQYF

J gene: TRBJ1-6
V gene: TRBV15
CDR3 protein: CATAGRGSDSPLHF

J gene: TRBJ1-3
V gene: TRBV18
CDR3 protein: CASSPDRGRTGNTIYF

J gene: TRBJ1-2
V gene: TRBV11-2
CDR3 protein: CASSLDRGDRPNYGYTF

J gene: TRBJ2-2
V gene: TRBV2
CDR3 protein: CASASGANTGELFF

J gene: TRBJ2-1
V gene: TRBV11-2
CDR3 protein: CASSSHRDRFYEQFF

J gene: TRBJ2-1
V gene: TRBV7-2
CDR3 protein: CASSSKKSYNEQFF

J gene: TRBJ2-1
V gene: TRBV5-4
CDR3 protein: CASSLQRGGSYNEQFF

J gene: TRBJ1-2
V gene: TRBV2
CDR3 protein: CASSAAGQLNYGYTF

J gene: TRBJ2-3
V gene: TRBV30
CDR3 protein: CAWGASRATDMQYF

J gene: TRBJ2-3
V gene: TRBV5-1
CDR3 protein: CASSELAEGTDTQYF

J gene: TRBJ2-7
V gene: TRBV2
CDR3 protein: CASQRTSRYEQYF

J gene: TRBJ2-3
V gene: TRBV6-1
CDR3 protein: CASRGSGGDTQYF

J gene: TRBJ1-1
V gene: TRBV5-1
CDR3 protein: CASSWGQLNTEAFF